A selection of T cell receptor beta chains follows, all from one sample in a study of cytomegalovirus exposure and HLA in healthy donors. Profiling relied on immunoSEQ multiplex PCR, and the TCRdb table lists in-frame clones only, not all of them. This sample has 90,000 or so clones, with 55% to 70% found just once. The sequenced sample consisted of PBMCs. All receptors derive from a boy between 10 and 17 years old in good health and CMV-seropositive. Each CDR3 is given with its conserved first and last residue. Rows may omit the clone size; those that give it use once, few, many or a size class.

size	V	J	CDR3
-	TRBV6-5	TRBJ2-1	CASSYSAGGYNEQFF
few	TRBV28	TRBJ2-7	CASSYGLAGEQYF
-	TRBV5-1	TRBJ1-1	CASSLSGGTEAFF
-	TRBV30	TRBJ2-7	CAWSVRYEQYF
-	TRBV10-2	TRBJ1-4	CARHSQGAGEKLFF
-	TRBV6-5	TRBJ1-2	CASSYSRQGGYTF
-	TRBV27	TRBJ2-1	CASRLASGTYNEQFF
-	TRBV5-4	TRBJ2-7	CASSFRVGPYEQYF
-	TRBV7-2	TRBJ2-7	CASSHDVASGNYEQYF
few	TRBV5-6	TRBJ1-5	CASSLSGGDQPQHF
-	TRBV28	TRBJ2-7	CASSLFRGGYEQYF
-	TRBV6-6	TRBJ1-1	CASSYNRGENTEAFF
few	TRBV9	TRBJ2-3	CASSVATRGGLDTQYF
-	TRBV4-3	TRBJ2-3	CASSQASSGPTDTQYF
-	TRBV25-1	TRBJ1-1	CASSGREVNTEAFF
few	TRBV20-1	TRBJ1-2	CRMGGTYGYTF
-	TRBV25-1	TRBJ2-1	CASSVPGLASGQFF
-	TRBV6-8	TRBJ2-7	CATPGTGTYEQYF
-	TRBV9	TRBJ2-3	CASSVKGGTDTQYF
-	TRBV2	TRBJ1-6	CASSPGLNSPLHF
-	TRBV28	TRBJ1-6	CASRSPSGSYNSPLHF
-	TRBV5-1	TRBJ2-1	CASSLTGESYNEQFF
-	TRBV29-1	TRBJ2-3	CSVGGAGDTQYF
-	TRBV6-5	TRBJ2-1	CASSALSGEQFF
-	TRBV30	TRBJ2-1	CAWRAGGLAGVNEQFF
few	TRBV29-1	TRBJ2-3	CSFRGGGTDTQYF
-	TRBV30	TRBJ2-2	CAWSVIGGPGELFF
few	TRBV5-1	TRBJ1-4	CASSLGSRVSGEKLFF